This passage covers 24 T cell receptor beta chains from one sample sequenced in a study of shared clonotypes between healthy human individuals. Measured with immunoSEQ multiplex PCR; TCRdb has only the in-frame clones, and not every one. The sample records 2 million to 2.5 million clones, approximately 93% being singletons. Sequenced input: naive CD4+ T cells from PBMCs. Described subset: CD45RA+ positively selected. Source of these receptors: a man aged 18 to 30 in good health. Some clones in this sample may be carry-over from other donors' samples.

V and J are TRBV6-6 and TRBJ2-1, with 11 bases matching TRBD2. The germline V gene has CDR1 MNHNY and CDR2 SVGAGI (reference sequence). V was pared by 4 bases and J by 9 bases, with 11 bases of the junction left unmatched. The length of the CDR3 is 16 residues. CDR3 protein: CASSSTQTSGTPEQFF. Written as DNA, the CDR3 is TGTGCCAGCAGTTCCACCCAGACTAGCGGGACACCTGAGCAGTTCTTC.

The rearrangement joins TRBV28 to TRBJ1-4; D may be TRBD1 (5 bases). V was trimmed by 7 bases and J by 3 bases, leaving 12 bases between them. The CDR3 is made up of 14 amino acids. Germline V gene lookup returns CDR1 MDHEN and CDR2 SYDVKM. The CDR3 DNA sequence: TGTGCCAGCAACGGCGGGGGTTCTAATGAAAAACTGTTTTTT. This sequence encodes CASNGGGSNEKLFF.

The table lists this clone with a count of one. This CDR3 is also generated by other DNA sequences in the sample. The chain recombines TRBV28 with TRBJ1-5, with no clear D. Germline V gives CDR1 MDHEN, CDR2 SYDVKM. Between the trimmed V and J ends, which lost 3 bases and 7 bases, there was a span of 7 bases. This CDR3 has 12 amino acids. The CDR3 spells CASSLRNQPQHF. In DNA, the CDR3 is TGTGCCAGCAGTTTGAGGAACCAGCCCCAGCATTTT.

The rearrangement uses TRBV7-8 and TRBJ2-7; TRBD2 aligns across 13 bases. Germline CDR1 is SGHVS and CDR2 is FQNEAQ. J lost 11 bases, V lost 3 bases, and 13 bases had no gene match. CDR3 size: 16 residues. CDR3 loop: CASSLSQGLAGRMEYF. CDR3 coding DNA: TGTGCCAGCAGCTTGTCGCAGGGACTAGCGGGAAGGATGGAGTACTTC.

The V call is TRBV6-6, the J call TRBJ1-2; D might be TRBD1 (6 bases). Germline V gene data show CDR1 as MNHNY and CDR2 as SVGAGI (reference sequence). V lost 4 bases, J lost 7 bases, and 22 bases lay in between. The CDR3 totals 16 residues. The CDR3 is CASSSVTSGDPGGYTF. The CDR3 DNA is TGTGCCAGCAGTTCAGTTACCTCAGGGGACCCCGGTGGCTACACCTTC.

The rearrangement links TRBV19 to TRBJ1-2; D unresolved. The V end lost 8 bases, the J end lost 3 bases, and 10 bases lay between the germline ends. CDR3 length equals 12 residues. The germline gives CDR1 LNHDA, CDR2 SQIVND (reference sequence). This CDR3 reads CASCQRDYGYTF. The DNA of the CDR3 is TGTGCCAGTTGTCAGCGGGACTATGGCTACACCTTC.

As regards this clone: The same CDR3 arises from other DNA sequences in this sample as well. This chain links TRBV7-2 with TRBJ2-7; 10 bases align to TRBD2. The germline V gene encodes CDR1 SGHTA and CDR2 FQGNSA. This CDR3 region has 15 residues. With 5 bases clipped from V and 1 base from J, the junction kept 5 bases outside the gene matches. In nucleotides, the CDR3 is TGTGCCAGCAGCCTGTTAGCGGGAGGATCCTACGAGCAGTACTTC. Its translation is CASSLLAGGSYEQYF.

The V and J genes are TRBV28 and TRBJ2-1; 9 bases map to TRBD2. Looked up from germline, CDR1 is MDHEN and CDR2 is SYDVKM. This CDR3 has 15 residues. Trimming removed 6 bases from V and 7 bases from J; junction bases left unmatched: 10. The CDR3 loop is CASSVTSGFVNEQFF. The CDR3 DNA sequence: TGTGCCAGCAGCGTGACTAGCGGATTCGTGAATGAGCAGTTCTTC.

A note on this clone: The sample holds other DNA sequences that translate to the same CDR3. The chain recombines TRBV2 with TRBJ2-2, with D hard to call. Germline V lookup: CDR1 SNHLY, CDR2 FYNNEI. The germline V and J ends were trimmed by 1 base and 0 bases, with 6 bases remaining between them. The length of the CDR3 is 15 residues. CDR3 loop: CASSEDSANTGELFF. In nucleotides, the CDR3 is TGTGCCAGCAGTGAAGACAGCGCGAACACCGGGGAGCTGTTTTTT. Based on the CDR3 plus reference TRBV2 and TRBJ2-2, the full variable domain is EPEVTQTPSHQVTQMGQEVILRCVPISNHLYFYWYRQILGQKVEFLVSFYNNEISEKSEIFDDQFSVERPDGSNFTLKIRSTKLEDSAMYFCASSEDSANTGELFFGEGSRLTVL.

This chain links TRBV7-6 with TRBJ2-2, with 11 bases matching TRBD2. J was trimmed by 2 bases and V by 6 bases; bases with no gene match: 5. The CDR3 totals 16 residues. Looked up from germline, CDR1 is SGHVS and CDR2 is FNYEAQ. In DNA, the CDR3 is TGTGCCAGCAGGGCCGGGACTAGCGGCAACACCGGGGAGCTGTTTTTT. This encodes CASRAGTSGNTGELFF.

Regarding this clone: The identical CDR3 is also encoded by other nucleotide sequences in the sample. This chain joins TRBV18 and TRBJ1-3; unclear D gene. CDR1 KGHSH and CDR2 LQKENI come from the germline V gene. CDR3 length: 13 amino acids. Trimming shortened V by 3 bases and J by 2 bases, and 5 bases separated the two germline ends. CDR3 loop: CASSPDPGNTIYF. The CDR3 DNA reads as TGTGCCAGCTCACCCGACCCTGGAAACACCATATATTTT. Full variable domain (rest looked up from reference TRBV18 and TRBJ1-3): NAGVMQNPRHLVRRRGQEARLRCSPMKGHSHVYWYRQLPEEGLKFMVYLQKENIIDESGMPKERFSAEFPKEGPSILRIQQVVRGDSAAYFCASSPDPGNTIYFGEGSWLTVV.

The rearrangement links TRBV28 to TRBJ2-3; TRBD2 aligns across 9 bases. The V segment lost 6 bases and the J segment 1 base; nucleotides outside the gene matches: 5. This CDR3 spans 15 amino acids. Germline loops: CDR1 MDHEN, CDR2 SYDVKM. The CDR3 spells CASSPASGGTDTQYF. Here the CDR3 DNA reads TGTGCCAGCAGCCCGGCTAGCGGGGGCACAGATACGCAGTATTTT.

The V call is TRBV18, the J call TRBJ2-2; 10 bases match TRBD2. After removal of 3 bases from V and 3 bases from J, the junction contained 7 bases not matched to a gene. The CDR3 covers 17 residues. Per the germline V gene, CDR1 is KGHSH and CDR2 is LQKENI. The CDR3, as DNA: TGTGCCAGCTCACCGCACCTAGCGGGAGCTGACACCGGGGAGCTGTTTTTT. This sequence encodes CASSPHLAGADTGELFF.

V is TRBV6-1 and J is TRBJ2-3, with 10 bases that match TRBD2. The V and J ends lost 10 bases and 7 bases, in that order; junction bases with no gene match: 11. The CDR3 has 14 amino acids. Germline CDR1 reads MNHNS; CDR2 reads SASEGT. CDR3 residues: CAIKREGRGNTQYF. Here the CDR3 DNA reads TGTGCCATCAAGCGGGAGGGTCGGGGGAATACGCAGTATTTT.

In its sample, this clone was seen once. V usage is TRBV5-4 and J usage is TRBJ2-3; 15 bases agree with TRBD2. The V gene's germline CDR1 is SGHNT and CDR2 YYREEE (reference sequence). This CDR3 is 18 amino acids long. J gave up 4 bases and V 3 bases, and 9 bases lay outside the gene matches. As DNA, the CDR3 is TGTGCCAGCAGCTCCGGACTAGCGGGAGGGCCTAACGCAGATACGCAGTATTTT. Protein: CASSSGLAGGPNADTQYF.

This clone was counted a single time. The chain carries TRBV30 and TRBJ2-3, with 7 positions matching TRBD1. This CDR3 is built from 15 residues. Germline V gene data show CDR1 as GTSNPN and CDR2 as SVGIG (reference sequence). After removal of 5 bases from V and 1 base from J, the junction contained 9 bases not matched to a gene. In DNA form, the CDR3 reads TGTGCCTGGTCAAAACAGGGGCTGGGCACAGATACGCAGTATTTT. It is translated as CAWSKQGLGTDTQYF. Drawing the rest from reference TRBV30 and TRBJ2-3, the complete variable domain is SQTIHQWPATLVQPVGSPLSLECTVEGTSNPNLYWYRQAAGRGLQLLFYSVGIGQISSEVPQNLSASRPQDRQFILSSKKLLLSDSGFYLCAWSKQGLGTDTQYFGPGTRLTVL.

This rearrangement joins TRBV27 to TRBJ2-3, with TRBD2 matching over 10 bases. The CDR3 contains 14 residues. Trimming took 8 bases from V and 7 from J; bases not matched to a gene: 9. Per germline, CDR1 MNHEY and CDR2 SMNVEV (reference sequence). CDR3 sequence: CASVAGGNRYTQYF. The CDR3 DNA reads as TGTGCCAGCGTAGCGGGAGGTAATAGATATACGCAGTATTTT.

This clone was found once. V gene TRBV5-5 combines with J gene TRBJ2-4, with D possibly being TRBD1 (6 bases). The CDR3 consists of 13 residues. Germline V gene sequence: CDR1 SGHKS, CDR2 YYEKEE (reference sequence). Trimming cost V 4 bases and J 8 bases, with 13 bases left between them. This chain's CDR3 is CASSLQGRDIQYF. The CDR3 coding sequence is TGTGCCAGCAGCCTACAGGGAAGGGACATTCAGTACTTC.

V is TRBV29-1 and J is TRBJ2-1, with 10 positions matching TRBD2. Germline trimming cut 3 bases from V and 3 bases from J; bases unmatched to any gene: 2. This CDR3 is built from 14 residues. The germline V gene encodes CDR1 SQVTM and CDR2 ANQGSEA. The CDR3 DNA reads TGCAGCGTTGATGCTAGCGGGAGCTACAATGAGCAGTTCTTC. Translation: CSVDASGSYNEQFF.

This clone turned up a few times. The V gene is TRBV14, the J gene TRBJ1-1; 8 nucleotides line up with TRBD1. The CDR3 is 13 amino acids. The germline V gene encodes CDR1 SGHDN and CDR2 FVKESK. J gave up 3 bases and V 6 bases, and 3 bases lay outside the gene matches. CDR3 nucleotide sequence: TGTGCCAGCAGTTTACAGGGGGACACTGAAGCTTTCTTT. Protein sequence: CASSLQGDTEAFF.

J is TRBJ2-3 and V is TRBV5-6, with TRBD2 matching 10 bases. Germline V gene data show CDR1 as SGHDT and CDR2 as YYEEEE. The V gene end was trimmed by 8 bases and the J gene end by 3 bases; junction bases not matched to a gene: 15. The CDR3 contains 17 residues. The CDR3 spells CASSSGLAGVRTDTQYF. As DNA, the CDR3 is TGTGCCAGTTCCTCGGGCCTAGCGGGAGTGAGAACAGATACGCAGTATTTT. The full variable domain, completed using reference TRBV5-6 and TRBJ2-3, is DAGVTQSPTHLIKTRGQQVTLRCSPKSGHDTVSWYQQALGQGPQFIFQYYEEEERQRGNFPDRFSGHQFPNYSSELNVNALLLGDSALYLCASSSGLAGVRTDTQYFGPGTRLTVL.

The V gene is TRBV7-2, the J gene TRBJ1-2; D not certain. CDR1 and CDR2 (germline): SGHTA, FQGNSA. This CDR3 has 14 residues. V shed 1 base and J shed 1 base, with 7 bases lying between them. DNA of the CDR3: TGTGCCAGCAGCTTAGGTTCATTTAACTATGGCTACACCTTC. Residues: CASSLGSFNYGYTF.

The V call is TRBV28, the J call TRBJ1-2; no definite D call. Germline V CDR1 and CDR2: MDHEN, SYDVKM. This CDR3 region has 12 residues. Trimming removed 7 bases at V and 0 bases at J, with 6 bases between. The CDR3 bases are TGTGCCAGCAAAGATTCTAACTATGGCTACACCTTC. This sequence encodes CASKDSNYGYTF.

The count of this clone is one. The chain carries TRBV4-2 and TRBJ1-2, with 8 bases fitting TRBD1. The CDR3 runs 16 residues. Germline V gives CDR1 LGHNA, CDR2 YNFKEQ. V lost 2 bases and J lost 6; bases outside the gene matches: 11. The CDR3 DNA is TGTGCCAGCAGCCAATCCGGACAGGGTGAGATGAATGGCTACACCTTC. It translates to CASSQSGQGEMNGYTF.